This T cell receptor (beta chain) was recorded in a study of beta chain features in type 1 diabetes. Study-wide findings and caveats: The influence of HLA type on TCRB rearrangement stayed undetermined. All four CD4+ subsets of Type 1 diabetes patients contained TCRB CDR3s that were moderately but significantly shorter. Any PCR bias toward short templates would affect both groups alike.

The authors reverse transcribed all of the isolated RNA, so sequencing captured expressed TCRB transcripts. Produced via immunoSEQ multiplex PCR; TCRdb's table is partial and in-frame only. The sample has over 600,000 clones; around an eighth are singletons. On this clone itself: Antigen: not known.

Each donor gave one heparinised blood draw averaging about 110 mL. CD45RO/CCR7/CD25/CD127/CD95/CD27 staining was used to isolate CD4+ naive, central memory, regulatory and stem cell-like memory cells by sorting. V lost 2 bases and J 3 bases, leaving 11 bases between the germline ends. Germline values: CDR1 SGHDT, CDR2 YYEEEE. CDR3 size: 15 residues. The TCR was taken from a man aged 30-40 years with type 1 diabetes. This chain connects TRBV5-6 to TRBJ1-4, with D unresolved. The sample consisted of naive CD4+ T cells from blood. CDR3 sequence: CASSFARRPNEKLFF. CDR3 sequence (DNA): TGTGCCAGCAGCTTCGCCCGAAGGCCTAATGAAAAACTGTTTTTT.